The clone carrying this TCR beta chain has only one observation. The sample originates from a study of technical replicates of blood from a few donors. Germline V CDR1 and CDR2: SGHTS, YDEGEE. Trimming shortened V by 0 bases and J by 3 bases, and 7 bases separated the two germline ends. The CDR3 has 14 amino acids. The table came from immunoSEQ multiplex PCR; TCRdb's copy has only in-frame clones and leaves some out. This table holds fewer than 85,000 clones, roughly 92% found once. The sequencing sample was made of T cells isolated from PBMCs. The source is a human donor in good health. This chain links TRBV5-8 with TRBJ2-4, with D unclear. CDR3 DNA sequence: TGTGCCAGCAGCTTGGACAGCTACAAAAACATTCAGTACTTC. It encodes CASSLDSYKNIQYF. Filled out from reference TRBV5-8 and TRBJ2-4, the complete variable domain reads EAGVTQSPTHLIKTRGQQATLRCSPISGHTSVYWYQQALGLGLQFLLWYDEGEERNRGNFPPRFSGRQFPNYSSELNVNALELEDSALYLCASSLDSYKNIQYFGAGTRLSVL.